This note documents a single T cell receptor beta chain sequence. The conserved phenylalanine or tryptophan normally closing the CDR3 is absent here, so this likely arose from a read error. CDR1 is SGHTA and CDR2 is FQGNSA in the germline V gene. There are 17 residues in the CDR3. V dropped 4 bases and J dropped 1; count of bases not matched to a gene: 8. The entry originates in a study of breast tumors, draining lymph nodes, adjacent tissues. Each CDR3 protein is one row after TCRdb ran MiXCR on the multiplex PCR reads. Of 200,000 to 250,000 distinct CDR3 sequences listed, roughly a third are singletons. Samples came from axillary lymph nodes draining the breast cancer.

The rearrangement links TRBV7-2 to TRBJ2-1; 9 positions agree with TRBD2. The sequenced sample was axillary lymph node tissue. This clonotype originated in a female donor with breast cancer. Some clones in this sample may be carry-over from other donors' samples. CDR3 bases: TGTGCCAGCAGCTCCCCTAGCGGGATAGCATCCTACAATGAGCAGTTCAGA. As protein: CASSSPSGIASYNEQFR.